This T cell receptor beta chain was sequenced during a study of OX40 agonist ivuxolimab in advanced cancers. Study summary: Patients enrolled in dose escalation were diagnosed with hepatocellular carcinoma, melanoma, renal cell or head and neck cancer. A mean age of about 59 years, range roughly 23 to 85, was recorded, and roughly 80% were male. Broader study findings: Antigen specificity remained undetermined for the expanded peripheral T cells.

To note about this clone: What it binds is unknown.

Sequencing used immunoSEQ multiplex PCR; TCRdb keeps in-frame clones, though not all of them. The sample records around 60,000 clones, approximately 87% being singletons. Trimming pared 7 bases from V and 5 bases from J, leaving 14 bases between. CDR1 is LNHDA and CDR2 is SQIVND in the germline V gene (reference sequence). The CDR3 is 13 amino acids. The V call is TRBV19, the J call TRBJ1-1, with D unclear. The sequencing here drew on CD4+ or CD8+ T cells sorted from blood, taken in a trial of the OX40 agonist ivuxolimab. This clonotype was obtained from an adult with an advanced solid tumor such as melanoma, head and neck, liver or kidney cancer. CDR3: CASTNLEETEAFF. The CDR3 coding sequence is TGTGCCAGTACCAACCTTGAAGAGACTGAAGCTTTCTTT.